This TCR beta chain was retrieved from a study of blood T cell repertoires in COVID-19. Study overall: The United States, Italy and Spain were the sources of the acute and convalescent COVID-19 samples.

Germline V gene lookup returns CDR1 LNHNV and CDR2 YYDKDF (reference sequence). The CDR3 extends over 13 amino acids. V lost 3 bases, J lost 5 bases, and 10 bases lay in between. Only in-frame clones appear in the TCRdb table, and some are missing; sequencing was by immunoSEQ multiplex PCR. The sample carries 250,000 to 350,000 clones, less than 85% recorded once. Either two negative PCRs, clearance, or symptom resolution qualified Cohort 3 donors as recovered. J is TRBJ1-2 and V is TRBV15, with TRBD1 as a possible D gene (6 bases). The sample comprised PBMCs or T cells enriched from blood (not recorded which). This TCR was sampled from a woman aged 45-65 years who had recovered from COVID-19. This CDR3 reads CATSSSGEYGYTF. For the CDR3, the DNA is TGTGCCACCAGCAGTTCAGGGGAATATGGCTACACCTTC.